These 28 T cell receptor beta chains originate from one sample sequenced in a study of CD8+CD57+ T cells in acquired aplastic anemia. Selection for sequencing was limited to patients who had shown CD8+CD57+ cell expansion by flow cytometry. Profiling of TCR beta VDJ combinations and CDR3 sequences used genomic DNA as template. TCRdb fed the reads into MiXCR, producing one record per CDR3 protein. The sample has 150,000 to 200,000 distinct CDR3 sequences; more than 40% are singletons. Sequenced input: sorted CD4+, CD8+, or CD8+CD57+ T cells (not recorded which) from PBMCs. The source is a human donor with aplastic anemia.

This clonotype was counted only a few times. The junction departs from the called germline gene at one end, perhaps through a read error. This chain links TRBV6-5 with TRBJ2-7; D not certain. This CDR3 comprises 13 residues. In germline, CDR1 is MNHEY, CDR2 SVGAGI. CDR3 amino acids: CASSYGSTYVQYF. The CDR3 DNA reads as TGTGCCAGCAGTTACGGGTCGACCTACGTGCAGTACTTC.

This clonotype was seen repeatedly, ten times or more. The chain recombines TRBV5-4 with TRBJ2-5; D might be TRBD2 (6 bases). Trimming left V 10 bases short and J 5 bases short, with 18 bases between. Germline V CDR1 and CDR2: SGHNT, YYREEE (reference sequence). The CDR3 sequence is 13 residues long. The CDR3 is CAWGEGLGETQYF. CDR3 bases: TGTGCCTGGGGTGAGGGACTTGGGGAGACCCAGTACTTC.

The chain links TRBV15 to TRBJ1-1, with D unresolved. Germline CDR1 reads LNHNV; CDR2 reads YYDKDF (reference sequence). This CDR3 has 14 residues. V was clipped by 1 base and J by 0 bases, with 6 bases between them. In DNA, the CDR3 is TGTGCCACCAGCAGAGGGGGTATGAACACTGAAGCTTTCTTT. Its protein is CATSRGGMNTEAFF.

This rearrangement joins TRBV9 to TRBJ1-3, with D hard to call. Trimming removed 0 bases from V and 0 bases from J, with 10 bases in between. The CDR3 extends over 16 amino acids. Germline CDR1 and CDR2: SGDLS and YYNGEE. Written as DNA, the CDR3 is TGTGCCAGCAGCGTAGCTAATCAGGTCTCTGGAAACACCATATATTTT. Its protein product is CASSVANQVSGNTIYF.

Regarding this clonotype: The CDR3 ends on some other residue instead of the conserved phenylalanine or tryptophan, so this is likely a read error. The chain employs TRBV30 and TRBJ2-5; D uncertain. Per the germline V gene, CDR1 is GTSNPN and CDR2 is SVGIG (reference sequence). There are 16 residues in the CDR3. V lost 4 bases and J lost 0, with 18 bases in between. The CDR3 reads CAWIPAPVWDQETQYL. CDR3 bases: TGTGCCTGGATCCCAGCCCCAGTGTGGGACCAAGAGACCCAGTACCTC.

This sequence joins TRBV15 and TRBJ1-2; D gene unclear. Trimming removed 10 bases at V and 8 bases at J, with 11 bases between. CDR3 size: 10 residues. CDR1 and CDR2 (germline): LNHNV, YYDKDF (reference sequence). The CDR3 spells CASSPGGYTF. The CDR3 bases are TGTGCCAGCAGTCCCGGGGGCTACACCTTC.

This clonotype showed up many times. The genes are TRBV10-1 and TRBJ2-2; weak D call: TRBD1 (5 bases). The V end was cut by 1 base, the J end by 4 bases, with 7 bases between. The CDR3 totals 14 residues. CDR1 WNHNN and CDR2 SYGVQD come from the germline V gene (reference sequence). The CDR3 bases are TGCGCCAGCAGTGAGTTCAGGGTCACCGGGGAGCTGTTTTTT. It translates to CASSEFRVTGELFF.

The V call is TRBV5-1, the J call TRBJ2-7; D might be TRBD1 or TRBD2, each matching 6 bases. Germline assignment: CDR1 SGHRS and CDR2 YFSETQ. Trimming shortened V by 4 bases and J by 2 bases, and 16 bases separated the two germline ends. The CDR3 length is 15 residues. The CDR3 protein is CASSLTTGATYEQYF. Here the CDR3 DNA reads TGCGCCAGCAGCCTGACGACGGGGGCCACCTACGAGCAGTACTTC.

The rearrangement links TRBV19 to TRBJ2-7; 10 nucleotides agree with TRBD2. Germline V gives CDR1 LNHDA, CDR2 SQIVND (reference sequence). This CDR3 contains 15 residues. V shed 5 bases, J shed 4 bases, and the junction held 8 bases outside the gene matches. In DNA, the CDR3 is TGTGCCAGTAGTCCCTCAAGCGGGGGGGCATACGAGCAGTACTTC. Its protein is CASSPSSGGAYEQYF.

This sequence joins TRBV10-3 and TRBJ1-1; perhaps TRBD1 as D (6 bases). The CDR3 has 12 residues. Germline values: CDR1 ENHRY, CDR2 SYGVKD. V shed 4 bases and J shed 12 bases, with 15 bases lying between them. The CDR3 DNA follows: TGTGCCATCAGTGTAGATGACAGGATAACTTTCTTT. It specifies CAISVDDRITFF.

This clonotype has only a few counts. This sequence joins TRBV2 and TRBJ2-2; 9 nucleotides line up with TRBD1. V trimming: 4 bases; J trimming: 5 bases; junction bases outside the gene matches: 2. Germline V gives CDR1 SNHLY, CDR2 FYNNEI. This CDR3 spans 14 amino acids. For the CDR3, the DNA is TGTGCCAGCAGTGCCGACAGGGGGACCGGGGAGCTGTTTTTT. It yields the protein CASSADRGTGELFF.

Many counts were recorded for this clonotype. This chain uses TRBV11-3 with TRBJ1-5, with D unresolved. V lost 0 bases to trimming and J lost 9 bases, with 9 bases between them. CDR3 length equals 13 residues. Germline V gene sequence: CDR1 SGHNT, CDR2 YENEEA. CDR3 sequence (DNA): TGTGCCAGCAGCTTAGAGTCCTCGGCGCCCCAGCATTTT. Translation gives CASSLESSAPQHF.

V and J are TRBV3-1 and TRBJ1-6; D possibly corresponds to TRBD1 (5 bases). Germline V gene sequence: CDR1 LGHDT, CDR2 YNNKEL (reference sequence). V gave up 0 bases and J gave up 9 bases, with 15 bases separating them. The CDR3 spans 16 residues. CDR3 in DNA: TGTGCCAGCAGCCAAGATCTTGGCAGGGTCAGTTCACCCCTCCACTTT. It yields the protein CASSQDLGRVSSPLHF.

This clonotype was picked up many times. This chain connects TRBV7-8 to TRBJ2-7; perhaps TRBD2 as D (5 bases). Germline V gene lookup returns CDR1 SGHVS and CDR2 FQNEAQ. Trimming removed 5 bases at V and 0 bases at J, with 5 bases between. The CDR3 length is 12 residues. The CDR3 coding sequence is TGTGCCAGCAGCGGACTCTCCTACGAGCAGTACTTC. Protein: CASSGLSYEQYF.

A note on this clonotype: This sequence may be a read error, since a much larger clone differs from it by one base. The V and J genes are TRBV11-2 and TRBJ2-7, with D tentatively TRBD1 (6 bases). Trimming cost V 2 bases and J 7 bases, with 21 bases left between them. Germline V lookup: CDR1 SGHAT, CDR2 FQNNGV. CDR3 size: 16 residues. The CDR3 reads CASSLHSERGHNEQYF. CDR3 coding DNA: TGTGCCAGCAGCTTACACAGCGAAAGGGGACACAATGAGCAGTACTTC.

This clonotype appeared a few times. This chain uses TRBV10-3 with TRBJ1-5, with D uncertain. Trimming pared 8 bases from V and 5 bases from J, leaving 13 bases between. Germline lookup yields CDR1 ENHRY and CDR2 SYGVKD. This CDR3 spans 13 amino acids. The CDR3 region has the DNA TGTGCCATCGGCGACATAGCCGATCAGCCCCAGCATTTT. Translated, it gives CAIGDIADQPQHF.

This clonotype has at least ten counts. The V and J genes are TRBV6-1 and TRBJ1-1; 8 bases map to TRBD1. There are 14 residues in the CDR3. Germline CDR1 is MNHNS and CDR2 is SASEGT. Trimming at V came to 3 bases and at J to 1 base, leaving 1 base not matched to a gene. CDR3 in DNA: TGTGCCAGCAGTGAGACAGGGGAGAACACTGAAGCTTTCTTT. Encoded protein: CASSETGENTEAFF.

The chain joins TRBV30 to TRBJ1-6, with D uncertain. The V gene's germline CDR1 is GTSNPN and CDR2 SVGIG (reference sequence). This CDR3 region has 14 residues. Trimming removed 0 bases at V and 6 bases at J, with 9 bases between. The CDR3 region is CAWSVLPANSPLHF. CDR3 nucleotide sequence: TGTGCCTGGAGTGTACTCCCCGCTAATTCACCCCTCCACTTT.

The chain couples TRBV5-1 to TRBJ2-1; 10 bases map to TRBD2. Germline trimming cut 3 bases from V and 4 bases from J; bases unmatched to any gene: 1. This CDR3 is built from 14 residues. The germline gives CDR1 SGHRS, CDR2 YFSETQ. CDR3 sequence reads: CASSSGLAYNEQFF. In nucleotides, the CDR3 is TGCGCCAGCAGCTCGGGACTAGCGTACAATGAGCAGTTCTTC.

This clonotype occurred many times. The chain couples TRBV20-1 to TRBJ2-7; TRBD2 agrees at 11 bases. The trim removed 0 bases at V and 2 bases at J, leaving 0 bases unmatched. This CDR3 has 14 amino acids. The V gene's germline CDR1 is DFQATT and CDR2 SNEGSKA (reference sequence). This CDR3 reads CSARETSGTYEQYF. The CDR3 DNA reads TGCAGTGCTAGAGAGACTAGCGGGACCTACGAGCAGTACTTC.

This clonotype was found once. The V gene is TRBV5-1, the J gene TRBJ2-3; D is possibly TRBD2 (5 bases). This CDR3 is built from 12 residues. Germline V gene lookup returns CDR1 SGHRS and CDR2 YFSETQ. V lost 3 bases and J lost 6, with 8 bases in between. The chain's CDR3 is CASSSGSDTQYF. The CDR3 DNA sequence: TGCGCCAGCAGCTCGGGATCTGATACGCAGTATTTT.

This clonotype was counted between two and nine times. The CDR3: CASSTGLNEQYF. The DNA of the CDR3 is TGTGCCAGCAGCACAGGGCTGAACGAGCAGTACTTC. The chain links TRBV7-9 to TRBJ2-7, with D perhaps TRBD1 (6 bases). This CDR3 is 12 amino acids long. Looked up from germline, CDR1 is SEHNR and CDR2 is FQNEAQ (reference sequence). Trimming shortened V by 5 bases and J by 5 bases, and 10 bases separated the two germline ends.

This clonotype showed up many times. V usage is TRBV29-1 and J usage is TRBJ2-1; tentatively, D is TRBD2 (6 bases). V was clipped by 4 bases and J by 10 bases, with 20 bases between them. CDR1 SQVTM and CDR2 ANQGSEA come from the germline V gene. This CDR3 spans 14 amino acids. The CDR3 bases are TGCAGCGTTGTGGGGGTAAGGGGAGGTGAGGAGCAGTTCTTC. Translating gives CSVVGVRGGEEQFF.

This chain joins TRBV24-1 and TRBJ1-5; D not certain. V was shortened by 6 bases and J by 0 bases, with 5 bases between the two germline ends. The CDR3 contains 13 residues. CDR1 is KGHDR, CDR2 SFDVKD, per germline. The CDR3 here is CATSTDSNQPQHF. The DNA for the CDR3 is TGTGCCACCAGTACGGATAGCAATCAGCCCCAGCATTTT.

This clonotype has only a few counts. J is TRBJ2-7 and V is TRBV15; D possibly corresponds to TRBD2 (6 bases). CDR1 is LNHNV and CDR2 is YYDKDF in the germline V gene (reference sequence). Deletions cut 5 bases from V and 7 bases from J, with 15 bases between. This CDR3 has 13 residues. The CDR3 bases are TGTGCCACCAGCGGTGACATGGGGAGGGAGCAGTACTTC. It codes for CATSGDMGREQYF.

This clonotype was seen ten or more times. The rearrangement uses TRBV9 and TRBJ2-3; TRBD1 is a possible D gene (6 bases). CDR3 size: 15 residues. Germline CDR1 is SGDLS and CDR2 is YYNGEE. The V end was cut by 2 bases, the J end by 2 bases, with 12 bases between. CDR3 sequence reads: CASSVSGVNTDTQYF. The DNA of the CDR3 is TGTGCCAGCAGCGTTTCAGGGGTCAACACAGATACGCAGTATTTT.

This CDR3 is CASSEGWGGNYGYTF. The DNA of the CDR3 is TGTGCCAGCAGTGAAGGGTGGGGTGGGAACTATGGCTACACCTTC. The V call is TRBV2, the J call TRBJ1-2, with no clear D. CDR3 size: 15 residues. V was pared by 1 base and J by 2 bases, with 11 bases between. Looked up from germline, CDR1 is SNHLY and CDR2 is FYNNEI.

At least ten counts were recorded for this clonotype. The CDR3 here is CATSRGEGSYEQYF. Written as DNA, the CDR3 is TGTGCCACCAGCAGAGGTGAAGGCTCCTACGAGCAGTACTTC. The rearrangement uses TRBV15 and TRBJ2-7; D is unclear. The germline gives CDR1 LNHNV, CDR2 YYDKDF (reference sequence). The CDR3 spans 14 residues. V lost 1 base and J lost 0, with 7 bases in between.